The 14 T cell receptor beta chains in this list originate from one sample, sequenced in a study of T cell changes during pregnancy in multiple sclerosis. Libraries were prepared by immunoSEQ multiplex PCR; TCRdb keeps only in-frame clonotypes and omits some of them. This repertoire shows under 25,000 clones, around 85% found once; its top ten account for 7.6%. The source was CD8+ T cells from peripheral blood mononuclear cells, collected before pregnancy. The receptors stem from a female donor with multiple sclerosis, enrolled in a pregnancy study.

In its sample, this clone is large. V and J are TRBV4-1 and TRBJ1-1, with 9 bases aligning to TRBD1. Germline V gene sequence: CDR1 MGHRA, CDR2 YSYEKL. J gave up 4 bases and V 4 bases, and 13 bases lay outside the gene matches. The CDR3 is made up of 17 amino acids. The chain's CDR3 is CASSPLGGGGQGTEAFF. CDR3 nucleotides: TGCGCCAGCAGCCCCCTCGGGGGTGGGGGACAGGGCACTGAAGCTTTCTTT.

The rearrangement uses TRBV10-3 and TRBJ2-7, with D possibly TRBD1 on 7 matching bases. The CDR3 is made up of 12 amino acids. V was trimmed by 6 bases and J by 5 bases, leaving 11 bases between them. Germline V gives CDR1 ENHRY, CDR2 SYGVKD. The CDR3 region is CAIRAGGNEQYF. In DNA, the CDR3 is TGTGCCATCAGGGCAGGGGGGAACGAGCAGTACTTC.

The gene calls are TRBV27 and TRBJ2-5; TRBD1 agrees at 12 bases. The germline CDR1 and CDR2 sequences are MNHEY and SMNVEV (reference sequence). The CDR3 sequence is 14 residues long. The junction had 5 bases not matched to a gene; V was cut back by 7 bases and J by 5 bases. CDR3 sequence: CASKGQGARETQYF. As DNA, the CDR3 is TGTGCCAGCAAGGGACAGGGGGCTCGGGAGACCCAGTACTTC.

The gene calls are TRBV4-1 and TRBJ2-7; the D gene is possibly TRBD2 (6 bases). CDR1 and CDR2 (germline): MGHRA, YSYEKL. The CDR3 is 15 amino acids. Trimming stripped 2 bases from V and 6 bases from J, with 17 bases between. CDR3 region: CASSQLRDFLREQYF. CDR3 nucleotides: TGCGCCAGCAGCCAACTCCGGGACTTCCTCCGCGAGCAGTACTTC.

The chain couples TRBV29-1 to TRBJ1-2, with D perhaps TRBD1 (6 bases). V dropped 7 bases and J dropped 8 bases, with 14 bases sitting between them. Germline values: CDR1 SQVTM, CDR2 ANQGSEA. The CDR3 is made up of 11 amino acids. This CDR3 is CSDEGGLGYTF. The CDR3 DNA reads TGCAGCGACGAAGGGGGTCTCGGCTACACCTTC.

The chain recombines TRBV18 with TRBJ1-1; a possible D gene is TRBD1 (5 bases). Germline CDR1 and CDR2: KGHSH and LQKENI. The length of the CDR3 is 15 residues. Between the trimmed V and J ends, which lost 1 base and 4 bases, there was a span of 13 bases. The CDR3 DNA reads TGTGCCAGCTCACCACGAGGACATCCGAGCACTGAAGCTTTCTTT. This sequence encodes CASSPRGHPSTEAFF.

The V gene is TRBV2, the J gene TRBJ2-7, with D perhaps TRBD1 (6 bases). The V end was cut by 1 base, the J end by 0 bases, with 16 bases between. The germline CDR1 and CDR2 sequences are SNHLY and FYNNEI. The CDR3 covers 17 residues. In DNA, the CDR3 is TGTGCCAGCAGTGAAGACAGGGTACGTCTAAGCTCCTACGAGCAGTACTTC. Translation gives CASSEDRVRLSSYEQYF.

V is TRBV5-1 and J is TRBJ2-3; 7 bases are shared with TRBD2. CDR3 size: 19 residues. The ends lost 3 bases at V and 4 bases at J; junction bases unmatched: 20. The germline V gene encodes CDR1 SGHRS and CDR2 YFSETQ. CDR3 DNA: TGCGCCAGCAGCTCCAGGACTAGGAGGGAGAGAGAGGAACCAGATACGCAGTATTTT. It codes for CASSSRTRREREEPDTQYF.

The CDR3 sequence is CASSVDQVTSGPYEQYF. CDR3 bases: TGTGCCAGCAGCGTAGATCAAGTGACTAGCGGGCCCTACGAGCAGTACTTC. The chain combines TRBV9 with TRBJ2-7, with TRBD2 identical over 10 bases. This CDR3 is built from 17 residues. Unmatched junction bases numbered 8, after V lost 0 bases and J lost 2 bases. Germline CDR1 and CDR2: SGDLS and YYNGEE.

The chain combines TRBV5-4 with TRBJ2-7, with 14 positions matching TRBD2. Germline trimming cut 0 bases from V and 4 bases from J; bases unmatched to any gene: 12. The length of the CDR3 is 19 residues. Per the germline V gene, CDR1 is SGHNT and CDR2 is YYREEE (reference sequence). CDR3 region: CASSLVSGLAGDLSYEQYF. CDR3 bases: TGTGCCAGCAGCTTGGTGTCGGGACTAGCGGGAGACCTTTCGTACGAGCAGTACTTC.

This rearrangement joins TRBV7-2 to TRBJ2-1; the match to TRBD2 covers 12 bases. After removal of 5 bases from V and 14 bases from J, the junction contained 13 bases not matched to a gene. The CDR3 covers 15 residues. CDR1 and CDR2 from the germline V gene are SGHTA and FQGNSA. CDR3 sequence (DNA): TGTGCCAGCAGCCTAGGCGGGACTAGCGGGTCGAAGAAGTTCTTC. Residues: CASSLGGTSGSKKFF.

CDR3 in amino acids: CASSLGPGTYEQYF. CDR3 sequence (DNA): TGTGCCAGCAGCTTGGGCCCGGGAACCTACGAGCAGTACTTC. The V call is TRBV5-6, the J call TRBJ2-7, with a weak D call TRBD2 (5 bases). Trimming shortened V by 0 bases and J by 2 bases, and 9 bases separated the two germline ends. The CDR3 runs 14 residues. Per germline, CDR1 SGHDT and CDR2 YYEEEE.

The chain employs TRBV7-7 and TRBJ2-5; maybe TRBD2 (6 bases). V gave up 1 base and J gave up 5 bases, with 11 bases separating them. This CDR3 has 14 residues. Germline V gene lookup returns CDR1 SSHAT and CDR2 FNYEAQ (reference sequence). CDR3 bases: TGTGCCAGCAGCTTAGGGCGGGGTGGGGAGACCCAGTACTTC. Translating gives CASSLGRGGETQYF.

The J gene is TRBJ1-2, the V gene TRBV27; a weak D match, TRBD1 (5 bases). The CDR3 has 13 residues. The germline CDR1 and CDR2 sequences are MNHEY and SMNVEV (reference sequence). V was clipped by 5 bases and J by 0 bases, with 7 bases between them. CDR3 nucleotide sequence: TGTGCCAGCAGTCCCAGGGCTAACTATGGCTACACCTTC. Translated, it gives CASSPRANYGYTF.